The 14 T cell receptor beta chains listed next were all sequenced from one sample in a study of blood T cell repertoires in COVID-19. TCRdb keeps only in-frame clones here, not all; method: immunoSEQ multiplex PCR. The repertoire consists of approximately 390,000 clones, with more than 75% occurring once and the leading ten covering around 9.3%. The sample comprised PBMCs or T cells enriched from blood (not recorded which). Receptors were obtained from a woman in her 50s who had recovered from COVID-19.

V is TRBV5-1 and J is TRBJ2-7; TRBD1 matches 9 bases. Per the germline V gene, CDR1 is SGHRS and CDR2 is YFSETQ. V was pared by 4 bases and J by 9 bases, with 11 bases of the junction left unmatched. CDR3 length: 14 amino acids. The CDR3 nucleotides are TGCGCCAGCAGCCTTGGACAGGGGCAGACCGGGCAGTACTTC. It encodes CASSLGQGQTGQYF.

The chain uses TRBV2 and TRBJ1-2; D is uncertain. The CDR3 length is 14 residues. The V end was cut by 6 bases, the J end by 1 base, with 12 bases between. Germline V gives CDR1 SNHLY, CDR2 FYNNEI. In DNA, the CDR3 is TGTGCCAGCAGACGGACGGGAAGTAACTATGGCTACACCTTC. Translated, it gives CASRRTGSNYGYTF.

The chain is built from TRBV19 and TRBJ2-1; TRBD2 aligns across 7 bases. This CDR3 is built from 14 residues. CDR1 and CDR2 from the germline V gene are LNHDA and SQIVND (reference sequence). V was pared by 4 bases and J by 7 bases, with 7 bases of the junction left unmatched. CDR3 protein: CASSTAGFPNEQFF. In DNA, the CDR3 is TGTGCCAGTAGTACAGCGGGGTTTCCGAATGAGCAGTTCTTC.

This chain connects TRBV2 to TRBJ1-6, with TRBD1 matching over 8 bases. The CDR3 covers 15 residues. V gave up 6 bases and J gave up 9 bases; unmatched junction bases: 10. From germline, CDR1 is SNHLY and CDR2 FYNNEI. The CDR3 reads CASRALTGGASPLHF. For the CDR3, the DNA is TGTGCCAGCAGAGCACTCACAGGGGGGGCTTCACCCCTCCACTTT.

The sample holds a few counts of this clone. The chain recombines TRBV4-3 with TRBJ1-5, with D possibly being TRBD1 (5 bases). Trimming took off 0 bases at V and 0 bases at J, with 15 bases between the two ends. Germline V gene data show CDR1 as LGHNA and CDR2 as YSLEER. This CDR3 has 18 residues. The CDR3 sequence is CASSQDWYRTYSNQPQHF. The CDR3 DNA reads TGCGCCAGCAGCCAAGACTGGTACAGGACATATAGCAATCAGCCCCAGCATTTT.

In its sample, this clone is medium-sized. This chain joins TRBV7-9 and TRBJ1-5, with D perhaps TRBD1 (5 bases). The CDR3 extends over 16 amino acids. Trimming removed 2 bases from V and 7 bases from J, with 18 bases in between. The germline V gene encodes CDR1 SEHNR and CDR2 FQNEAQ (reference sequence). CDR3: CASSLLMSGGEQPQHF. In DNA form, the CDR3 reads TGTGCCAGCAGCTTATTGATGTCGGGGGGGGAGCAGCCCCAGCATTTT.

The chain employs TRBV24-1 and TRBJ1-2; no definite D call. CDR1 and CDR2 (germline): KGHDR, SFDVKD. The CDR3 has 13 residues. The V gene lost 0 bases and the J gene lost 4 bases, with 5 bases spanning the gap. In DNA form, the CDR3 reads TGTGCCACCAGTGATTTGAACGGCTATGGCTACACCTTC. This encodes CATSDLNGYGYTF.

The chain combines TRBV30 with TRBJ2-7, with unresolved D. Trimming pared 5 bases from V and 0 bases from J, leaving 5 bases between. The CDR3 has 11 amino acids. Germline V CDR1 and CDR2: GTSNPN, SVGIG (reference sequence). CDR3 DNA: TGTGCCTGGGGCGTCTCCTACGAGCAGTACTTC. This sequence encodes CAWGVSYEQYF.

The rearrangement uses TRBV6-5 and TRBJ1-1; a possible D gene is TRBD1 (6 bases). CDR1 MNHEY and CDR2 SVGAGI come from the germline V gene. CDR3 length: 15 residues. V shed 0 bases and J shed 5 bases, with 13 bases lying between them. In nucleotides, the CDR3 is TGTGCCAGCAGTTACTCGGGGGGGCGAGGGACTGAAGCTTTCTTT. This codes for CASSYSGGRGTEAFF.

The rearrangement uses TRBV2 and TRBJ2-3; D perhaps matches TRBD2 (6 bases). Deletions cut 4 bases from V and 4 bases from J, with 9 bases between. The CDR3 has 13 residues. Germline CDR1 SNHLY, CDR2 FYNNEI. This chain's CDR3 is CASSVGEADTQYF. The CDR3, as DNA: TGTGCCAGCAGTGTAGGGGAGGCAGATACGCAGTATTTT.

The chain carries TRBV7-9 and TRBJ1-4; D gene uncertain. Per germline, CDR1 SEHNR and CDR2 FQNEAQ (reference sequence). The CDR3 totals 12 residues. V lost 8 bases to trimming and J lost 6 bases, with 10 bases between them. The CDR3 here is CASRGEDEKLFF. CDR3 DNA: TGTGCCAGCCGAGGAGAAGATGAAAAACTGTTTTTT.

The chain recombines TRBV4-2 with TRBJ2-7; 9 positions agree with TRBD2. The trim removed 1 base at V and 3 bases at J, leaving 4 bases unmatched. The V gene's germline CDR1 is LGHNA and CDR2 YNFKEQ. This CDR3 region has 15 residues. DNA for the CDR3: TGTGCCAGCAGCCAAGTAGGTAGCGGGGGCTACGAGCAGTACTTC. This codes for CASSQVGSGGYEQYF.

The rearrangement joins TRBV25-1 to TRBJ1-6, with D hard to call. The ends were cut back, 4 bases at V and 7 bases at J, with 8 bases in the middle. Germline lookup yields CDR1 MGHDK and CDR2 SYGVNS. This CDR3 region has 13 residues. CDR3 bases: TGTGCCAGCAGTGTGGCTGCCAATTCACCCCTCCACTTT. Translation gives CASSVAANSPLHF.

The chain's CDR3 is CASSLGQGYQPQHF. CDR3 coding DNA: TGTGCCAGCAGCCTGGGACAGGGATATCAGCCCCAGCATTTT. The rearrangement uses TRBV7-6 and TRBJ1-5, with TRBD1 identical over 9 bases. Germline V lookup: CDR1 SGHVS, CDR2 FNYEAQ. V was clipped by 5 bases and J by 5 bases; unmatched bases: 4. This CDR3 contains 14 residues.